These 22 T cell receptor beta chains came from one sample sequenced in a study of cytomegalovirus exposure and HLA in healthy donors. PCR was performed using 60 Vbeta and 13 Jbeta primers. TCRdb's table, derived via immunoSEQ multiplex PCR, lists solely in-frame clones and lacks some. Of 160,000 or so clones in the sample, around 82% were seen once. The sequenced material came from PBMCs. The receptors come from a man aged 25-40 years in good health and CMV-seronegative.

This clone was counted a few times. In DNA, the CDR3 is TGTGCCAGCAGCCCCGGAGAGGTGGTACTGAACACTGAAGCTTTCTTT. Amino acids: CASSPGEVVLNTEAFF. The V gene is TRBV9, the J gene TRBJ1-1; D not certain. Germline CDR1 SGDLS, CDR2 YYNGEE. Trimming left V 4 bases short and J 0 bases short, with 16 bases between. This CDR3 has 16 amino acids.

The J gene is TRBJ2-2, the V gene TRBV5-4; possible D gene TRBD1, 7 bases. V was cut by 4 bases and J by 0 bases, with 13 bases left in between. The CDR3 is made up of 16 amino acids. Germline values: CDR1 SGHNT, CDR2 YYREEE (reference sequence). The CDR3 DNA is TGTGCCAGCAGCGGAGGGGGCCCCTCGAACACCGGGGAGCTGTTTTTT. This sequence encodes CASSGGGPSNTGELFF.

The J gene is TRBJ1-1, the V gene TRBV18; D uncertain. This CDR3 spans 13 amino acids. Between the trimmed V and J ends, which lost 5 bases and 1 base, there was a span of 8 bases. Germline values: CDR1 KGHSH, CDR2 LQKENI. CDR3 amino acids: CASSVTPNTEAFF. As DNA, the CDR3 is TGTGCCAGCTCAGTGACACCGAACACTGAAGCTTTCTTT.

This chain connects TRBV15 to TRBJ1-2, with no clear D. Germline lookup yields CDR1 LNHNV and CDR2 YYDKDF (reference sequence). V was trimmed by 0 bases and J by 4 bases, leaving 3 bases between them. CDR3 length: 12 residues. CDR3 region: CATSRESYGYTF. The CDR3 region has the DNA TGTGCCACCAGCAGAGAGAGCTATGGCTACACCTTC. Using reference TRBV15 and TRBJ1-2 for the parts outside the CDR3, the full variable domain is DAMVIQNPRYQVTQFGKPVTLSCSQTLNHNVMYWYQQKSSQAPKLLFHYYDKDFNNEADTPDNFQSRRPNTSFCFLDIRSPGLGDTAMYLCATSRESYGYTFGSGTRLTVV.

V usage is TRBV28 and J usage is TRBJ2-2; no definite D call. This CDR3 is 13 amino acids long. Germline V gene sequence: CDR1 MDHEN, CDR2 SYDVKM. V dropped 2 bases and J dropped 6 bases, with 7 bases sitting between them. The CDR3 loop reads CASSLRVPGELFF. DNA for the CDR3: TGTGCCAGCAGTTTAAGAGTTCCCGGGGAGCTGTTTTTT.

The CDR3 DNA follows: TGTGCCAGCAGTTGGAGCGGACTCGGTGGGGATGAGCAGTTCTTC. Encoded protein: CASSWSGLGGDEQFF. V usage is TRBV6-5 and J usage is TRBJ2-1; TRBD2 is a possible D gene (5 bases). The germline CDR1 and CDR2 sequences are MNHEY and SVGAGI. The CDR3 runs to 15 residues. The germline V and J ends were trimmed by 4 bases and 8 bases, with 18 bases remaining between them.

The rearrangement uses TRBV2 and TRBJ2-7; 11 nucleotides agree with TRBD2. The CDR3 spans 15 residues. Germline V gene sequence: CDR1 SNHLY, CDR2 FYNNEI. V trimming: 5 bases; J trimming: 3 bases; junction bases outside the gene matches: 6. CDR3 sequence reads: CASSRTSGSYYEQYF. CDR3 DNA: TGTGCCAGCAGTAGGACTAGCGGGTCGTACTACGAGCAGTACTTC.

The V gene is TRBV6-5, the J gene TRBJ2-1, with 12 bases fitting TRBD2. In germline, CDR1 is MNHEY, CDR2 SVGAGI. The length of the CDR3 is 15 residues. Trimming cost V 6 bases and J 4 bases; bases outside gene matches: 4. For the CDR3, the DNA is TGTGCCAGCAGCCCCACTAGCGGGGGGTACAATGAGCAGTTCTTC. Amino acid sequence: CASSPTSGGYNEQFF.

Turning to this clone: At one of its ends the junction is not consistent with the germline gene, which may arise from a read error. The V call is TRBV7-2, the J call TRBJ2-6; 8 positions agree with TRBD2. This CDR3 region has 16 residues. The germline gives CDR1 SGHTA, CDR2 FQGNSA. The CDR3 DNA is TGTGCCAGCAGGCGGGGGGCCTTCTCTGGGGCCAACGTCCCGACTTTC. Protein sequence: CASRRGAFSGANVPTF.

The CDR3 bases are TGCAGCGTTGCGTCCAGGGCGAGGAACACTGAAGCTTTCTTT. It translates to CSVASRARNTEAFF. This rearrangement joins TRBV29-1 to TRBJ1-1; TRBD1 might be the D (5 bases). The germline V and J ends were trimmed by 4 bases and 1 base, with 13 bases remaining between them. The CDR3 loop spans 14 amino acids. CDR1 is SQVTM, CDR2 ANQGSEA, per germline.

This chain uses TRBV2 with TRBJ2-3; 14 nucleotides match TRBD2. Germline assignment: CDR1 SNHLY and CDR2 FYNNEI. The J segment lost 2 bases and the V segment lost 7 bases, leaving 8 bases of the junction unmatched. The CDR3 is made up of 17 amino acids. The CDR3 spells CASTPGLAGVYTDTQYF. The DNA of the CDR3 is TGTGCCAGCACTCCGGGACTAGCGGGGGTCTACACAGATACGCAGTATTTT.

This chain connects TRBV7-2 to TRBJ2-2; TRBD1 might be the D (6 bases). V was cut by 5 bases and J by 5 bases, with 15 bases left in between. The germline V gene encodes CDR1 SGHTA and CDR2 FQGNSA. The CDR3 length is 15 residues. The chain's CDR3 is CASSQTGTLTGELFF. The CDR3 coding sequence is TGTGCCAGCAGCCAGACCGGGACACTTACCGGGGAGCTGTTTTTT. The full variable domain, its missing parts supplied by reference TRBV7-2 and TRBJ2-2, is GAGVSQSPSNKVTEKGKDVELRCDPISGHTALYWYRQSLGQGLEFLIYFQGNSAPDKSGLPSDRFSAERTGGSVSTLTIQRTQQEDSAVYLCASSQTGTLTGELFFGEGSRLTVL.

The chain recombines TRBV20-1 with TRBJ2-7; no clear D gene. The germline gives CDR1 DFQATT, CDR2 SNEGSKA (reference sequence). CDR3 size: 11 residues. The CDR3 loop is CSASQPGEQYF. The CDR3 DNA sequence: TGCAGCGCCTCCCAGCCCGGGGAGCAGTACTTC.

The gene calls are TRBV4-2 and TRBJ1-5; no firm D call. Germline loops: CDR1 LGHNA, CDR2 YNFKEQ. The V gene lost 4 bases and the J gene lost 0 bases, with 7 bases spanning the gap. The CDR3 runs to 14 residues. CDR3 sequence (DNA): TGTGCCAGCAGCCCCCCCTATAGCAATCAGCCCCAGCATTTT. Its protein is CASSPPYSNQPQHF.

V and J are TRBV4-3 and TRBJ2-3, with D possibly TRBD2 on 5 matching bases. The CDR3 totals 16 residues. Trimming took off 4 bases at V and 0 bases at J, with 14 bases between the two ends. The germline V gene encodes CDR1 LGHNA and CDR2 YSLEER. Here the CDR3 DNA reads TGCGCCAGCAGCCGATACCTAGCAGCTAGCACAGATACGCAGTATTTT. Its translation: CASSRYLAASTDTQYF.

This chain uses TRBV6-1 with TRBJ2-1; 7 nucleotides line up with TRBD2. The CDR3 covers 14 residues. The germline CDR1 and CDR2 sequences are MNHNS and SASEGT. The V and J ends lost 7 bases and 8 bases, in that order; junction bases with no gene match: 11. In DNA, the CDR3 is TGTGCCAGCACTCGGGACTACAGGACTGATGAGCAGTTCTTC. Its protein is CASTRDYRTDEQFF.

The V and J genes are TRBV7-8 and TRBJ2-5, with 7 nucleotides matching TRBD2. Germline trimming cut 5 bases from V and 4 bases from J; bases unmatched to any gene: 13. Looked up from germline, CDR1 is SGHVS and CDR2 is FQNEAQ. The CDR3 has 16 residues. The CDR3 DNA sequence: TGTGCCAGCAGCGCAACCTCCCCGCGCGGGGGAGAGACCCAGTACTTC. Protein sequence: CASSATSPRGGETQYF. Full variable domain (remainder filled in from reference TRBV7-8 and TRBJ2-5): GAGVSQSPRYKVAKRGQDVALRCDPISGHVSLFWYQQALGQGPEFLTYFQNEAQLDKSGLPSDRFFAERPEGSVSTLKIQRTQQEDSAVYLCASSATSPRGGETQYFGPGTRLLVL.

V is TRBV28 and J is TRBJ1-2, with D unclear. This CDR3 comprises 13 residues. CDR1 and CDR2 from the germline V gene are MDHEN and SYDVKM. V lost 10 bases to trimming and J lost 7 bases, with 19 bases between them. The CDR3, as DNA: TGTGCCACTAATTCAGGACTATTTCGTGGCTACACCTTC. Residues: CATNSGLFRGYTF.

V and J are TRBV6-5 and TRBJ1-6; 7 positions match TRBD1. V trimming: 7 bases; J trimming: 10 bases; junction bases outside the gene matches: 7. The CDR3 consists of 13 residues. The germline CDR1 and CDR2 sequences are MNHEY and SVGAGI. CDR3 sequence (DNA): TGTGCCAGCAAGGACAGGCGCGGATCACCCCTCCACTTT. This translates into CASKDRRGSPLHF.

The chain carries TRBV7-9 and TRBJ2-3, with a possible D match to TRBD2 (6 bases). This CDR3 contains 17 residues. The germline V gene has CDR1 SEHNR and CDR2 FQNEAQ (reference sequence). Trimming cost V 2 bases and J 4 bases, with 19 bases left between them. CDR3 protein: CASSLLRDGTGADTQYF. In nucleotides, the CDR3 is TGTGCCAGCAGCTTACTCCGAGATGGCACGGGGGCAGATACGCAGTATTTT. Looking up the rest from reference TRBV7-9 and TRBJ2-3 gives the full variable domain: DTGVSQNPRHKITKRGQNVTFRCDPISEHNRLYWYRQTLGQGPEFLTYFQNEAQLEKSRLLSDRFSAERPKGSFSTLEIQRTEQGDSAMYLCASSLLRDGTGADTQYFGPGTRLTVL.

This clone was counted a single time. At one of its ends the junction is not consistent with the germline gene, which may arise from a read error. Other DNA variants within this sample encode the same CDR3. This sequence joins TRBV10-3 and TRBJ2-3, with 10 bases lining up with TRBD2. This CDR3 spans 16 amino acids. Germline values: CDR1 ENHRY, CDR2 SYGVKD. CDR3 bases: TGTGCCATCAGTCATCGGACTAGCGGATCTACAGATACGCAGTATTTC. The encoded protein is CAISHRTSGSTDTQYF.

The CDR3 region has the DNA TGTGCCCGATTAGCGGGGAGCAGATCAAATGAGCAGTTCTTC. Amino acids: CARLAGSRSNEQFF. The rearrangement joins TRBV9 to TRBJ2-1, with 8 nucleotides matching TRBD2. Trimming took 10 bases from V and 7 from J; bases not matched to a gene: 13. This CDR3 spans 14 amino acids. Germline values: CDR1 SGDLS, CDR2 YYNGEE.